This TCR beta chain is drawn from a study of blood T cell repertoires in COVID-19. Between the trimmed V and J ends, which lost 6 bases and 2 bases, there was a span of 19 bases. The CDR3 length is 17 residues. Looked up from germline, CDR1 is WNHNN and CDR2 is SYGVQD (reference sequence). Authors' analysis steps: It was from reference gene primer amplification that nucleated cell counts were estimated. The protocol was immunoSEQ multiplex PCR, while the TCRdb copy is restricted to in-frame clones and leaves out a portion. V and J calls and clone size follow that table, whereas D and trimming were derived from the DNA. Here the sample spans some 180,000 clones, over 80% being singletons.

Sample: peripheral blood. The clonotype was recovered from a woman between 35 and 50 years old with COVID-19, enrolled during active disease. The chain carries TRBV10-1 and TRBJ2-2, with TRBD2 as a possible D gene (5 bases). The CDR3 nucleotides read TGCGCCAGCAGGCGCGCGTTTCGGGGATCCAACACCGGGGAGCTGTTTTTT. This codes for CASRRAFRGSNTGELFF.